Each of the 25 T cell receptor beta chains below was sequenced from the same sample in a study of HIV-infected patients and healthy controls. No cell fractionation was done, so the repertoire covers all unsorted peripheral blood T cells. About 500 ng RNA was reverse transcribed with alpha and beta constant-region primers. Each of the alpha and beta chains got its own library through chain-specific third strand synthesis with indices. TCRdb analysed the 5' RACE reads with MiXCR anew, one entry per CDR3 protein. Of about 13,000 distinct CDR3 sequences in the sample, approximately 11% were seen once. Input material: blood. The source is an adult in good health.

This clonotype rates as medium-sized. The rearrangement links TRBV20-1 to TRBJ2-7; 8 nucleotides match TRBD2. Trimming at V came to 6 bases and at J to 2 bases, leaving 9 bases not matched to a gene. Per the germline V gene, CDR1 is DFQATT and CDR2 is SNEGSKA (reference sequence). The CDR3 totals 14 residues. CDR3 sequence: CSAYPRREAYEQYF. The CDR3 DNA is TGCAGTGCATACCCTAGGCGGGAGGCCTACGAGCAGTACTTC.

This clonotype has a count of ten or more. This chain connects TRBV20-1 to TRBJ2-7, with a possible D match to TRBD2 (6 bases). V was clipped by 6 bases and J by 4 bases, with 13 bases between them. The length of the CDR3 is 12 residues. CDR1 DFQATT and CDR2 SNEGSKA come from the germline V gene (reference sequence). CDR3 DNA: TGCAGTGCCCCAGGTGGGACTTACGAGCAGTACTTC. Protein sequence: CSAPGGTYEQYF.

The chain recombines TRBV3-1 with TRBJ2-3; D remains unclear. This CDR3 region has 15 residues. Germline V gene lookup returns CDR1 LGHDT and CDR2 YNNKEL (reference sequence). Trimming shortened V by 1 base and J by 0 bases, and 8 bases separated the two germline ends. CDR3 protein: CASSQGPLSTDTQYF. CDR3 DNA sequence: TGTGCCAGCAGCCAAGGCCCCCTTAGCACAGATACGCAGTATTTT.

This clonotype has at least ten counts. This sequence joins TRBV6-2 or TRBV6-3 and TRBJ1-1; D is ambiguous. Trimming shortened V by 6 bases and J by 3 bases, and 11 bases separated the two germline ends. The CDR3 has 13 residues. Per germline, CDR1 MNHEY and CDR2 SVGEGT. The CDR3 is CASSPIGDTEAFF. Written as DNA, the CDR3 is TGTGCCAGCAGCCCGATTGGGGACACTGAAGCTTTCTTT.

This clonotype counts as medium-sized. This chain connects TRBV27 to TRBJ2-7; weak D call: TRBD2 (5 bases). This CDR3 region has 14 residues. V lost 3 bases and J 4 bases, leaving 13 bases between the germline ends. CDR1 is MNHEY, CDR2 SMNVEV, per germline (reference sequence). The CDR3 DNA sequence: TGTGCCAGCAGTTTGTCTAGCTTTCGGTACGAGCAGTACTTC. It specifies CASSLSSFRYEQYF.

For the CDR3, the DNA is TGCAGCGGGTTCCGGGGATCCACAGATACGCAGTATTTT. Translated, it gives CSGFRGSTDTQYF. The rearrangement joins TRBV29-1 to TRBJ2-3; TRBD2 is a possible D gene (5 bases). The CDR3 is 13 amino acids. Per the germline V gene, CDR1 is SQVTM and CDR2 is ANQGSEA. Between the trimmed V and J ends, which lost 7 bases and 2 bases, there was a span of 13 bases.

Points on this clonotype: A much larger clone differs by one base, so this may be a read error. This chain links TRBV3-1 with TRBJ2-4, with D hard to call. This CDR3 spans 13 amino acids. CDR1 and CDR2 from the germline V gene are LGHDT and YNNKEL (reference sequence). This chain's CDR3 is CACSPSGKNIQYF. DNA for the CDR3: TGTGCCTGCAGCCCGAGTGGCAAAAACATTCAGTACTTC.

This clonotype was counted many times. The chain carries TRBV7-9 and TRBJ2-3, with D unresolved. Germline values: CDR1 SEHNR, CDR2 FQNEAQ (reference sequence). This CDR3 comprises 16 residues. The ends were cut back, 5 bases at V and 0 bases at J, with 15 bases in the middle. CDR3 DNA sequence: TGTGCCAGCAGCCTGTACATAAGACGGAGCACAGATACGCAGTATTTT. Translating it yields CASSLYIRRSTDTQYF.

By frequency in the sample, this clonotype is medium-sized. The gene calls are TRBV28 and TRBJ2-7; D is unresolved. The V and J ends lost 6 bases and 2 bases respectively, with 5 bases between them. The V gene's germline CDR1 is MDHEN and CDR2 SYDVKM. The CDR3 length is 11 residues. CDR3 coding DNA: TGTGCCAGCAGCCGCGCCTACGAGCAGTACTTC. It is translated as CASSRAYEQYF. The variable domain in full, completed from reference TRBV28 and TRBJ2-7, reads DVKVTQSSRYLVKRTGEKVFLECVQDMDHENMFWYRQDPGLGLRLIYFSYDVKMKEKGDIPEGYSVSREKKERFSLILESASTNQTSMYLCASSRAYEQYFGPGTRLTVT.

This clonotype occurred a few times. The chain has TRBV12-3 or TRBV12-4 and TRBJ1-1; 7 nucleotides match TRBD1. The CDR3 consists of 13 residues. V shed 5 bases, J shed 3 bases, and the junction held 3 bases outside the gene matches. CDR3 DNA: TGTGCCAGCAGTCCCAGGGGGGACACTGAAGCTTTCTTT. This encodes CASSPRGDTEAFF.

This clonotype was observed many times. J is TRBJ2-7 and V is TRBV10-3; D uncertain. Trimming removed 2 bases at V and 7 bases at J, with 6 bases between. Germline V gene data show CDR1 as ENHRY and CDR2 as SYGVKD. The length of the CDR3 is 11 residues. The chain's CDR3 is CAISELREQYF. The CDR3 region has the DNA TGTGCCATCAGTGAGCTCCGGGAGCAGTACTTC.

This clonotype was counted only a few times. The chain carries TRBV27 and TRBJ2-5, with D tentatively TRBD2 (5 bases). Trimming took off 6 bases at V and 5 bases at J, with 22 bases between the two ends. This CDR3 has 16 residues. Germline V lookup: CDR1 MNHEY, CDR2 SMNVEV (reference sequence). The chain's CDR3 is CASSRGPAGGYETQYF. The CDR3 region has the DNA TGTGCCAGCAGCCGCGGACCGGCCGGAGGTTACGAGACCCAGTACTTC.

This clonotype is classed as medium-sized. The gene calls are TRBV20-1 and TRBJ2-6; a weak D match, TRBD1 (6 bases). Germline values: CDR1 DFQATT, CDR2 SNEGSKA (reference sequence). V shed 6 bases and J shed 0 bases, with 21 bases lying between them. This CDR3 spans 18 amino acids. The DNA for the CDR3 is TGCAGTGCCCTCCGAACAGGGCAGCCTTACTCTGGGGCCAACGTCCTGACTTTC. This translates into CSALRTGQPYSGANVLTF.

This clonotype occurred a few times. The rearrangement links TRBV29-1 to TRBJ2-3; 7 bases agree with TRBD2. Germline assignment: CDR1 SQVTM and CDR2 ANQGSEA. The CDR3 totals 13 residues. With V trimmed by 2 bases and J by 6 bases, 5 bases remained unmatched. The CDR3, as DNA: TGCAGCGTTGAAAGAGCGGGAAAGGATACGCAGTATTTT. Encoded protein: CSVERAGKDTQYF.

Many counts were recorded for this clonotype. The chain carries TRBV20-1 and TRBJ2-1, with 9 bases identical to TRBD2. Germline V gives CDR1 DFQATT, CDR2 SNEGSKA (reference sequence). J was trimmed by 1 base and V by 0 bases; bases with no gene match: 10. The CDR3 runs to 18 residues. The CDR3 here is CSARDSGGRAGSYNEQFF. The CDR3 DNA is TGCAGTGCTAGAGATTCGGGCGGGAGGGCCGGTTCCTACAATGAGCAGTTCTTC.

In this sample, this clonotype is medium-sized. The J gene is TRBJ2-7, the V gene TRBV7-9; the match to TRBD2 covers 13 bases. Germline-derived CDR1 and CDR2 are SEHNR and FQNEAQ (reference sequence). The CDR3 contains 20 residues. The V gene end was trimmed by 5 bases and the J gene end by 1 base; junction bases not matched to a gene: 17. This CDR3 is CASSTIPGRTSGSYSYEQYF. CDR3 bases: TGTGCCAGCAGCACGATACCAGGGAGGACTAGCGGGAGTTATTCCTACGAGCAGTACTTC.

This clonotype was counted ten times or more. The chain couples TRBV29-1 to TRBJ1-1; D gene uncertain. Per germline, CDR1 SQVTM and CDR2 ANQGSEA. The V end lost 8 bases, the J end lost 2 bases, and 9 bases lay between the germline ends. The CDR3 consists of 11 residues. In DNA form, the CDR3 reads TGCAGCTTTCTCCCAAACACTGAAGCTTTCTTT. Its translation: CSFLPNTEAFF.

This chain joins TRBV6-5 and TRBJ1-1; a weak D match, TRBD1 (6 bases). Trimming removed 6 bases from V and 4 bases from J, with 15 bases in between. Germline CDR1 is MNHEY and CDR2 is SVGAGI. CDR3 length equals 14 residues. In nucleotides, the CDR3 is TGTGCCAGCAGCCGGACAGCCGGAGGCACTGAAGCTTTCTTT. Translation gives CASSRTAGGTEAFF.

This clonotype is medium-sized in the sample. The genes are TRBV10-3 and TRBJ2-1; D is unresolved. V lost 0 bases, J lost 7 bases, and 22 bases lay in between. This CDR3 spans 18 amino acids. CDR1 is ENHRY and CDR2 is SYGVKD in the germline V gene. The CDR3 region has the DNA TGTGCCATCAGTGAGTCGTCACCAGTCCGACAACAAATGAATGAGCAGTTCTTC. As protein: CAISESSPVRQQMNEQFF.

This clonotype is categorized as medium-sized. The chain employs TRBV19 and TRBJ2-6; D not certain. The CDR3 contains 17 residues. The germline gives CDR1 LNHDA, CDR2 SQIVND (reference sequence). Trimming pared 4 bases from V and 1 base from J, leaving 14 bases between. The CDR3 nucleotides are TGTGCCAGTAGTAAAGACCCCTCACGATCTGGGGCCAACGTCCTGACTTTC. Its protein is CASSKDPSRSGANVLTF.

By proportion, this clonotype is medium-sized. This sequence joins TRBV12-3 or TRBV12-4 and TRBJ1-4, with 9 bases identical to TRBD1. The V segment lost 6 bases and the J segment 8 bases; nucleotides outside the gene matches: 4. The CDR3 consists of 13 residues. The CDR3 here is CASRLGQGEKLFF. CDR3 nucleotide sequence: TGTGCCAGCAGATTGGGACAGGGAGAAAAACTGTTTTTT.

This clonotype was recorded many times. V and J are TRBV10-2 and TRBJ2-1; 9 bases fit TRBD2. The CDR3 is made up of 15 amino acids. Per germline, CDR1 WSHSY and CDR2 SAAADI. Trimming removed 6 bases from V and 5 bases from J; junction bases left unmatched: 8. CDR3 sequence reads: CASRNSGSSNNEQFF. The DNA for the CDR3 is TGCGCCAGCAGGAATAGCGGGAGTTCTAACAATGAGCAGTTCTTC.

This clonotype occurred many times. This rearrangement joins TRBV4-1 to TRBJ2-1; D may be TRBD2 (5 bases). This CDR3 has 16 amino acids. The germline V gene encodes CDR1 MGHRA and CDR2 YSYEKL. Trimming stripped 4 bases from V and 2 bases from J, with 15 bases between. CDR3 in DNA: TGCGCCAGCAGCCCTCAAGAAGGGAGTCCCTACAATGAGCAGTTCTTC. It translates to CASSPQEGSPYNEQFF.

This clonotype was recorded many times. The V gene is TRBV27, the J gene TRBJ2-7; D gene ambiguous. The CDR3 is made up of 13 amino acids. The V end lost 3 bases, the J end lost 0 bases, and 6 bases lay between the germline ends. Germline V gene sequence: CDR1 MNHEY, CDR2 SMNVEV (reference sequence). Here the CDR3 reads CASSLHFSYEQYF. DNA for the CDR3: TGTGCCAGCAGTTTGCACTTCTCCTACGAGCAGTACTTC.

V gene TRBV12-3 or TRBV12-4 combines with J gene TRBJ1-2; 7 bases map to TRBD1. The V gene end was trimmed by 3 bases and the J gene end by 0 bases; junction bases not matched to a gene: 7. The length of the CDR3 is 16 residues. CDR3 sequence: CASSFRDSRPNYGYTF. The CDR3 DNA sequence: TGTGCCAGCAGTTTCCGGGACAGCCGACCTAACTATGGCTACACCTTC.